This entry is about one TCR beta chain. No cognate antigen has been identified for it. The input lacks base qualities; no much larger clone sits a single base away. Genomic DNA was isolated from the sorted cells so that the TCRbeta CDR3 region could be sequenced. The immunoSEQ Assay was used for sequencing of TCRbeta CDR3 regions. The source is immuneACCESS, and TCRdb retained only in-frame sequences with V and J called. Part of the clones is not carried over; for the studies checked, unresolved V genes explain less than half of this, and the remainder is unexplained. This sample lists tens of thousands of clones; 86% were detected once. The ten largest clonotypes hold roughly a fifth of the sample. This sample stems from a study of OX40 agonist ivuxolimab in advanced cancers. Regarding the complete study: Ivuxolimab was a fully human IgG2 agonistic monoclonal antibody targeting the costimulatory receptor OX40 (CD134). Intravenous ivuxolimab was administered to patients every 2 weeks at six dose levels: 0.01, 0.1, 0.3, 1.5, 3 and 10 mg/kg. Partial responses occurred in three dose-escalation patients: two with cutaneous melanoma and one with hepatocellular carcinoma. The monotherapy dose-escalation portion (N of about 57 patients) of the phase I ivuxolimab trial is reported in the paper. Of the roughly 51 patients in dose escalation, around 20 had hepatocellular carcinoma, around 15 had melanoma, 9 had renal cell carcinoma and 9 had head and neck cancer. Prior anti-PD-1, anti-PD-L1 or anti-CTLA-4 therapy was permitted, and approximately 41% of dose-escalation patients had received checkpoint inhibitors. The purpose of peripheral TCRbeta sequencing was to test whether ivuxolimab changed TCR sequence diversity and led to clonal T-cell expansion. A male proportion of 70% to 90% and a mean age of 60 years, ranging from about 23 to 90, were recorded for the dose-escalation cohort.

The trial excluded patients who had a history of autoimmune disease or were on systemic immunosuppression. Peripheral blood for TCR sequencing was collected from all dose cohorts at baseline, on cycle 4 day 1, and on cycle 7 day 1. Samples came from an open-label, multicenter, first-in-human phase I dose-escalation trial of ivuxolimab. Adults with locally advanced or metastatic head and neck squamous cell, hepatocellular, melanoma or renal cell carcinoma were enrolled in the trial. Before TCR sequencing, CD4+ T cells and CD8+ T cells from peripheral blood were sorted into separate populations. The cysteine opens and the phenylalanine closes a CDR3 of 13 amino acids. The kept DNA is CDR3 alone, 39 bases in frame from the first base. CDR1 and CDR2 (SQVTM, ANQGSEA) derive from the germline V gene. Compared with germline, V lacks 6 bases and J lacks 0 bases; bases without a gene match: 4. The study at large found these results: Antigen specificity was not determined for the clonally expanded peripheral T cells. After ivuxolimab, expanded clones were on average more numerous among CD8+ T cells than among CD4+ T cells. At doses of 0.1 to 3.0 mg/kg, clonal expansion of both CD4+ and CD8+ T cells in blood was seen between baseline and week 6. In the 0.1-3.0 mg/kg groups, partial responders had among the lowest normalized peripheral clonal expansion, particularly in CD8+ T cells. Low levels of normalized T-cell clonal expansion were also seen in some nonresponding patients.

Sequencing used CD4+ or CD8+ T cells sorted from blood, obtained in a trial of the OX40 agonist ivuxolimab. The receptor's source is an adult with an advanced solid tumor such as melanoma, head and neck, liver or kidney cancer. In this chain, TRBV29-1 is recombined with TRBJ1-2; 7 central bases correspond to TRBD1. The bases read TGCAGCGTGGACAGGAAGACTAACTATGGCTACACCTTC. Its coded protein is CSVDRKTNYGYTF.